The source of this T cell receptor (beta chain) is a study of blood T cell repertoires in COVID-19. About the research overall: There were acute and convalescent COVID-19 samples, and they came from the United States, Italy and Spain. T cells, B-cell-depleted T cells, or PBMCs provided the cDNA or gDNA that served as material.

Original processing notes: Amplification with reference gene primers provided the estimates of nucleated cell counts. TCRdb keeps only in-frame clones here, not all; method: immunoSEQ multiplex PCR. V and J calls and clone size come straight from that table; D and trimming were deduced from the DNA. The sample lists tens of thousands of clones, around 82% occurring once. The sample was peripheral blood. This TCR derives from a woman aged 55-69 years with acute or convalescent COVID-19.

The CDR3, as DNA: TGTGCCAGCAGCCCGGGACAGGGTTCCTATGGCTACACCTTC. Translated, it gives CASSPGQGSYGYTF. This chain connects TRBV11-2 to TRBJ1-2, with 9 bases lining up with TRBD1. This CDR3 spans 14 amino acids. The germline V gene has CDR1 SGHAT and CDR2 FQNNGV. V was pared by 5 bases and J by 4 bases, with 5 bases of the junction left unmatched.